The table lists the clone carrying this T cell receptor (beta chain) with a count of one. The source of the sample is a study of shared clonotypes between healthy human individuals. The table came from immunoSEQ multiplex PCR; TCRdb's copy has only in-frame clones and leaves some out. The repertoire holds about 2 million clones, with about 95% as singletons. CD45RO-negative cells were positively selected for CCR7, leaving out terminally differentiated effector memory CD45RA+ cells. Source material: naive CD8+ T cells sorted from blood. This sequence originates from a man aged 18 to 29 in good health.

The DNA of the CDR3 is TGTGCCAGCAGCTTAGTTAGTAATGAAAAACTGTTTTTT. Protein product: CASSLVSNEKLFF. This sequence joins TRBV7-9 and TRBJ1-4; the D is unclear. The CDR3 loop spans 13 amino acids. The ends were cut back, 1 base at V and 4 bases at J, with 4 bases in the middle. Germline V gene data show CDR1 as SEHNR and CDR2 as FQNEAQ (reference sequence).